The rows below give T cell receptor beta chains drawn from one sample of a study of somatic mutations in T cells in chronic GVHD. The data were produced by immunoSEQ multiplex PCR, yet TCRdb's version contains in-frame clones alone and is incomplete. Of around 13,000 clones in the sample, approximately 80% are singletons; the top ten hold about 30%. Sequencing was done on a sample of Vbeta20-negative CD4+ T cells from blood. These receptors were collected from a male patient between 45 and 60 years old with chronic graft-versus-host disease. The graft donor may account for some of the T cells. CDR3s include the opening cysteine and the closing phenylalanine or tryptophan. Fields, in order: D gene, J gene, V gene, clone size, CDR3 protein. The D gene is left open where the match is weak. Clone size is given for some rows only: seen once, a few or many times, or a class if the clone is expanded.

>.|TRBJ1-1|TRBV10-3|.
CAISESRGGNTEAFF
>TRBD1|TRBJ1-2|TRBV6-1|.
CASSEVGQDGYTF
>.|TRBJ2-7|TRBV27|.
CASSYRGGNEQYF
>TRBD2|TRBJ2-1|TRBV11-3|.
CASSLGGLAYNEQFF
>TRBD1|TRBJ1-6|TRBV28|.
CASRGGTGTSPLHF
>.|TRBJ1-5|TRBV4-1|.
CASSLRFGARGQPQHF
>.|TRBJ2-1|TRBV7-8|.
CASSRSPGLTTTEQFF
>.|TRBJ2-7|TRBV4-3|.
CASSQDRDYEQYF
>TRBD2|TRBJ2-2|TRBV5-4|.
CASSFFSGGTGELFF
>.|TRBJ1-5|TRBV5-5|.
CASSLEGWSNQPQHF
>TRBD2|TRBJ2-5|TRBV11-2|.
CASSPRMSGVETQYF
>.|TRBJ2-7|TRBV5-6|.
CASSLTTYEQYF
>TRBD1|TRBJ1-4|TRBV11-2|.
CASSLRRGLGEKLFF
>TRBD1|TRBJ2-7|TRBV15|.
CATSWDSTKEQYF
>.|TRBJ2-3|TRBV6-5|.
CASSYGQAQAAQYF
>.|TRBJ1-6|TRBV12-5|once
CASGPGTHDNSPLHF
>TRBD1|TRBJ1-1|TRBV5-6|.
CASSPRTGGARTEAFF
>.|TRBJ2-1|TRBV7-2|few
CASSPALARNEQFF
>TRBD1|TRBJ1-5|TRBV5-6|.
CASSSGQGRLSNQPQHF
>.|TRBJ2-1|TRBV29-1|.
CSVRRTDNEQFF
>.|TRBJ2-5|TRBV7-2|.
CASSPPPRQETQYF
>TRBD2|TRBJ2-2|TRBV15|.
CATSRPTSGSYPGELFF